A selection of T cell receptor beta chains follows, all from one sample in a study of graft-versus-host responses after intestinal transplantation. Antigens of these TCRs are unknown. Produced via immunoSEQ multiplex PCR; TCRdb's table is partial and in-frame only. Of 90,000 or so clones listed, approximately 82% are singletons. The sample in question was unstimulated CD4+ T cells sorted from spleen or lymph node cells, obtained before intestinal transplant. The source is a human donor who received an intestinal transplant. Both conserved end residues are part of each CDR3. D genes are given only for firm matches.

V	D	CDR3
TRBV2	-	CASRATGGSTEAFF
TRBV5-1	TRBD2	CASRGGPEVRDTQYF
TRBV10-3	-	CAISELSSYNEQFF
TRBV6-6	-	CASSYSGSSTDTQYF
TRBV6-5	-	CASSLPGSYEQYF
TRBV7-9	TRBD1	CASRQTGDNQPQHF
TRBV5-1	TRBD1	CASKQGGSGNTIYF
TRBV7-9	-	CASSRRDGGNTEAFF
TRBV5-1	-	CASSPRTVQETQYF
TRBV19	-	CASSPGPGRGTEAFF
TRBV4-1	-	CASSQELVRFATNEKLFF
TRBV28	-	CASVSGQNTGELFF
TRBV6-5	-	CASTAEDSTYEQYF
TRBV21-1	-	CASSKAPSGGQNTGELFF
TRBV5-1	-	CASSRAGDPTGELFF
TRBV29-1	-	CSFLGVGTGRGQETQYF
TRBV10-2	-	CASSQYYNQPQHF
TRBV6-1	-	CASSDRGGYQETQYF
TRBV7-2	-	CASSLVGMGGTEAFF
TRBV28	TRBD1	CASRPRGYGNTIYF
TRBV7-3	-	CASSSRPAEEYEQYF
TRBV7-8	TRBD2	CASSVPRSGGAGTDTQYF
TRBV28	-	CASRHTYEQYF
TRBV2	TRBD1	CASRRTGGAPYNSPLHF
TRBV30	-	CAWDATVPGYEQYF
TRBV5-4	TRBD1	CASSSRTGIYGYTF
TRBV9	TRBD2	CASSVAALAGVSYNEQFF
TRBV11-1	-	CASSFIGETQYF
TRBV9	-	CASSVVGGNTEAFF
TRBV2	TRBD1	CASSGTGGSIYSYEQYF
TRBV29-1	-	CSVDKSGQETQYF
TRBV1	-	CTSSQAADTQYF
TRBV7-2	-	CASSFKGPGAGELFF
TRBV15	-	CATSMLQGFQETQYF
TRBV2	TRBD1	CASSAARGQVSSPLHF
TRBV5-4	TRBD1	CASSLDRGREKLFF
TRBV6-5	TRBD1	CASGTGFYEQYF
TRBV6-1	-	CASSPDYNEQFF
TRBV28	-	CASSSPTGYNEKLFF
TRBV10-3	-	CAISESGTEQFF
TRBV15	-	CATSIGRFLSGNTIYF
TRBV6-4	-	CASSDPEERDSNQPQHF
TRBV7-9	-	CASSSRESYNEQFF
TRBV6-5	TRBD1	CASSFGQGGTGELFF